The 9 T cell receptor beta chains in this list originate from one sample, sequenced in a study of blood T cell repertoires in COVID-19. The protocol was immunoSEQ multiplex PCR, while the TCRdb copy is restricted to in-frame clones and leaves out a portion. This table has 450,000 to 500,000 clones, 80% to 90% appearing once. Sample: peripheral blood. Receptors originate from a human donor in a cohort sampled during active COVID-19.

The chain combines TRBV6-5 with TRBJ1-3; 8 positions match TRBD1. Germline V gives CDR1 MNHEY, CDR2 SVGAGI. Trimming took 6 bases from V and 4 from J; bases not matched to a gene: 5. The CDR3 is 14 amino acids. The CDR3: CASSATGDGNTIYF. CDR3 in DNA: TGTGCCAGCAGCGCGACAGGGGACGGAAACACCATATATTTT.

This sequence joins TRBV14 and TRBJ2-3, with D perhaps matching TRBD2 (5 bases). The CDR3 is made up of 11 amino acids. The germline V and J ends were trimmed by 8 bases and 3 bases, with 6 bases remaining between them. The germline gives CDR1 SGHDN, CDR2 FVKESK. CDR3 amino acids: CASRGTDTQYF. CDR3 nucleotide sequence: TGTGCCAGCCGGGGAACAGATACGCAGTATTTT.

This clone was recorded only once. V and J are TRBV5-1 and TRBJ2-5; perhaps TRBD2 as D (6 bases). The V end lost 4 bases, the J end lost 4 bases, and 11 bases lay between the germline ends. This CDR3 has 13 amino acids. Per the germline V gene, CDR1 is SGHRS and CDR2 is YFSETQ. The CDR3 is CASSRDLGETQYF. CDR3 nucleotides: TGCGCCAGCAGCCGGGACTTAGGAGAGACCCAGTACTTC.

This clone has only a few counts. This chain connects TRBV5-1 to TRBJ1-3; 10 bases are a match to TRBD1. CDR1 is SGHRS and CDR2 is YFSETQ in the germline V gene. V trimming: 4 bases; J trimming: 5 bases; junction bases outside the gene matches: 6. The CDR3 sequence is 15 residues long. CDR3 DNA: TGCGCCAGCAGCCTTACGGGACAGGGGAGAAACACCATATATTTT. Translating gives CASSLTGQGRNTIYF.

This chain connects TRBV2 to TRBJ1-1, with TRBD1 matching 9 bases. This CDR3 has 15 residues. V shed 4 bases and J 7 bases; nucleotides not matched to a gene: 10. CDR1 SNHLY and CDR2 FYNNEI come from the germline V gene. Here the CDR3 reads CASSGPTGGKDEAFF. The DNA of the CDR3 is TGTGCCAGCAGTGGACCGACAGGGGGAAAGGATGAAGCTTTCTTT.

The rearrangement joins TRBV29-1 to TRBJ2-7; D is possibly TRBD1 (6 bases). The CDR3 has 14 amino acids. Germline V CDR1 and CDR2: SQVTM, ANQGSEA. The germline V and J ends were trimmed by 6 bases and 3 bases, with 18 bases remaining between them. CDR3 nucleotides: TGCAGCGTGACGGACAGCCGGGGATACTACGAGCAGTACTTC. Translation gives CSVTDSRGYYEQYF.

The rearrangement joins TRBV16 to TRBJ1-2; D is ambiguous. Trimming pared 2 bases from V and 8 bases from J, leaving 12 bases between. The CDR3 sequence is 13 residues long. Per germline, CDR1 KGHSY and CDR2 FQNENV. CDR3 sequence (DNA): TGTGCCAGCAGCCAAGGGCGAGATCGGGGCTACACCTTC. Protein product: CASSQGRDRGYTF.

As regards this clone: The same CDR3 is also encoded by other DNA sequences in this sample. The chain has TRBV6-1 and TRBJ2-5; D is unresolved. The CDR3 is 12 amino acids. The V gene's germline CDR1 is MNHNS and CDR2 SASEGT. V lost 2 bases and J lost 5, with 6 bases in between. The CDR3 DNA reads TGTGCCAGCAGTGAAACCCGGGAGACCCAGTACTTC. Residues: CASSETRETQYF.

This clone was counted once. The chain carries TRBV7-3 and TRBJ2-6, with TRBD1 identical over 7 bases. This CDR3 has 18 residues. V lost 5 bases, J lost 0 bases, and 10 bases stayed unmatched. Germline V CDR1 and CDR2: SGHTA, FQGTGA. DNA for the CDR3: TGTGCCAGCAGCCTAGGACAGGCTCTTAGCTCTGGGGCCAACGTCCTGACTTTC. This translates into CASSLGQALSSGANVLTF. The whole variable domain, remainder taken from reference TRBV7-3 and TRBJ2-6, is GAGVSQTPSNKVTEKGKYVELRCDPISGHTALYWYRQSLGQGPEFLIYFQGTGAADDSGLPNDRFFAVRPEGSVSTLKIQRTERGDSAVYLCASSLGQALSSGANVLTFGAGSRLTVL.